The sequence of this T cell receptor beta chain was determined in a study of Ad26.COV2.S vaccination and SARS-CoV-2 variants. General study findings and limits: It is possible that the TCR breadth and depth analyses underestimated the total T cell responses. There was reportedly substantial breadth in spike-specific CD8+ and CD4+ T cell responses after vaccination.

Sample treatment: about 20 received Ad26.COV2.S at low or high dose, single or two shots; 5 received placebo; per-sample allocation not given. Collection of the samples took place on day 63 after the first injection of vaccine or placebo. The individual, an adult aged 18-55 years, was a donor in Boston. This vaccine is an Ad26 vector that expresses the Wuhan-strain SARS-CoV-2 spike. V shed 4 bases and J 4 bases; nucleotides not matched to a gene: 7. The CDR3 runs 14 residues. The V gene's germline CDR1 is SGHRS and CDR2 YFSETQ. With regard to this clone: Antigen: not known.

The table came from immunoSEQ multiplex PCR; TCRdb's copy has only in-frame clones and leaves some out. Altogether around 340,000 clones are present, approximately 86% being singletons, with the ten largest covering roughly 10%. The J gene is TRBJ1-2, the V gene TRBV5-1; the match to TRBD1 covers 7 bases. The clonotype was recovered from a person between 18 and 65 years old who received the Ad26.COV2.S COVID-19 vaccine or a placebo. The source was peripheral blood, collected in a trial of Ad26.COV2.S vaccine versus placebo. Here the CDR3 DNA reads TGCGCCAGCAGCCGCGAAGGGGGCAGCTATGGCTACACCTTC. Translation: CASSREGGSYGYTF.